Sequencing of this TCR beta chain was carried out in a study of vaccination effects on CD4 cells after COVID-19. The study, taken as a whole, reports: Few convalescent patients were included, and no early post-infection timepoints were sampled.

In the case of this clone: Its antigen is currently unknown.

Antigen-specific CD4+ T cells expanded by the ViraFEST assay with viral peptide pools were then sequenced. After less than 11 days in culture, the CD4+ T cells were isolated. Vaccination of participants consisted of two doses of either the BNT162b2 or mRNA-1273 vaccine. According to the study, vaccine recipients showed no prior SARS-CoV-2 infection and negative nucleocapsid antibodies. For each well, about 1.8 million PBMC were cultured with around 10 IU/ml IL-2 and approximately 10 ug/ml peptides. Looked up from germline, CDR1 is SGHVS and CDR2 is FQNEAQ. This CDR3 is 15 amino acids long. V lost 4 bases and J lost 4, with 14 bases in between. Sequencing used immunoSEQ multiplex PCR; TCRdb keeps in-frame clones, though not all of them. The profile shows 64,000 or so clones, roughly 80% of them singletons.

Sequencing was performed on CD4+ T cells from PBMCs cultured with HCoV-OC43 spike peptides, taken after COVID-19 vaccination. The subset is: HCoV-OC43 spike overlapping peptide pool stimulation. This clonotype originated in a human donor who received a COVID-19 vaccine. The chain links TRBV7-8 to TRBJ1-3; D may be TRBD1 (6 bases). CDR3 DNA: TGTGCCAGCAGCTCTCAGGGGCTACGGGGAAACACCATATATTTT. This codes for CASSSQGLRGNTIYF.